Listed here are 3 T cell receptor beta chains from one sample, sequenced in a study of T cells after yellow fever vaccination. From the 5' RACE reads, TCRdb called clonotypes with MiXCR, one entry per CDR3 protein. The sample lists 240,000 or so distinct CDR3 sequences, about 7% occurring once. This specimen consisted of CD4+ T cells sorted from PBMCs, obtained 15 days after the yellow fever booster vaccination. These receptors originate from a man aged 25-40 years who received the YFV17D yellow fever vaccine.

CDR3 nucleotides: TGCAGTGCTAGAAGAGCAGGCACAGATACGCAGTATTTT. Translated, it gives CSARRAGTDTQYF. The chain links TRBV20-1 to TRBJ2-3; D not resolved. Trimming took off 2 bases at V and 1 base at J, with 7 bases between the two ends. The V gene's germline CDR1 is DFQATT and CDR2 SNEGSKA (reference sequence). This CDR3 has 13 amino acids.

This clonotype was seen repeatedly, ten times or more. The chain couples TRBV4-3 to TRBJ2-4; D is possibly TRBD2 (5 bases). Deletions cut 5 bases from V and 8 bases from J, with 13 bases between. The CDR3 is 13 amino acids. Germline values: CDR1 LGHNA, CDR2 YSLEER. The CDR3 DNA is TGCGCCAGCAGCAAACAGCGGTCGGACATTCAGTACTTC. Its translation: CASSKQRSDIQYF.

The chain is built from TRBV4-3 and TRBJ2-2; possibly TRBD1 for D (5 bases). Germline CDR1 and CDR2: LGHNA and YSLEER. V lost 0 bases and J 4 bases, leaving 18 bases between the germline ends. The CDR3 consists of 18 residues. CDR3: CASSQEGWSGSSTGELFF. The DNA of the CDR3 is TGCGCCAGCAGCCAAGAGGGATGGTCAGGGTCGTCCACCGGGGAGCTGTTTTTT.